These 19 T cell receptor beta chains were all obtained from the same sample, sequenced in a study of T cells after yellow fever vaccination. MiXCR was run by TCRdb on the 5' RACE reads, yielding one entry per CDR3 protein. The sample lists 200,000 to 250,000 distinct CDR3 sequences; 6.9% were seen once. Sample: CD4+ T cells sorted from PBMCs, taken 15 days after the yellow fever booster vaccination. Receptors were obtained from a man aged 25 to 40 who received the YFV17D yellow fever vaccine.

This clonotype has at least ten counts. The V and J genes are TRBV28 and TRBJ2-7; the match to TRBD1 covers 8 bases. There are 13 residues in the CDR3. Per the germline V gene, CDR1 is MDHEN and CDR2 is SYDVKM. The V segment lost 6 bases and the J segment 7 bases; nucleotides outside the gene matches: 8. CDR3 DNA: TGTGCCAGCAGCTCCGGACAGGGCGGAGAGCAGTACTTC. The encoded protein is CASSSGQGGEQYF.

This clonotype turned up a few times. This chain links TRBV18 with TRBJ2-7, with unresolved D. Deletions cut 3 bases from V and 2 bases from J, with 11 bases between. Germline values: CDR1 KGHSH, CDR2 LQKENI. The CDR3 is 14 residues long. CDR3 sequence reads: CASSPTLEAYEQYF. CDR3 coding DNA: TGTGCCAGCTCACCTACTCTTGAGGCCTACGAGCAGTACTTC.

The V and J genes are TRBV18 and TRBJ2-2; TRBD2 aligns across 9 bases. This CDR3 comprises 18 residues. Unmatched junction bases numbered 8, after V lost 2 bases and J lost 1 base. Germline values: CDR1 KGHSH, CDR2 LQKENI. CDR3 amino acids: CASSPWASGTVNTGELFF. The CDR3 DNA sequence: TGTGCCAGCTCACCATGGGCTAGCGGGACCGTGAACACCGGGGAGCTGTTTTTT.

This clonotype was observed at least ten times. The gene calls are TRBV7-2 and TRBJ2-3; 8 bases are a match to TRBD2. The CDR3 consists of 17 residues. Germline V gene data show CDR1 as SGHTA and CDR2 as FQGNSA. Trimming removed 1 base from V and 7 bases from J; junction bases left unmatched: 13. The CDR3 DNA reads as TGTGCCAGCAGCTTAGTGGGGGCGGGAGGAATGCGAAATACGCAGTATTTT. Its translation is CASSLVGAGGMRNTQYF.

There are a few counts of this clonotype. The gene calls are TRBV7-6 and TRBJ2-1; 9 bases map to TRBD2. The V segment lost 6 bases and the J segment 2 bases; nucleotides outside the gene matches: 5. The CDR3 totals 15 residues. Per germline, CDR1 SGHVS and CDR2 FNYEAQ. The CDR3 sequence is CASRDLAGAYNEQFF. CDR3 nucleotide sequence: TGTGCCAGCAGGGACTTAGCGGGAGCCTACAATGAGCAGTTCTTC. The entire variable domain, with the rest obtained from reference TRBV7-6 and TRBJ2-1, is as follows: GAGVSQSPRYKVTKRGQDVALRCDPISGHVSLYWYRQALGQGPEFLTYFNYEAQQDKSGLPNDRFSAERPEGSISTLTIQRTEQRDSAMYRCASRDLAGAYNEQFFGPGTRLTVL.

The V and J genes are TRBV27 and TRBJ2-7; 10 bases match TRBD2. This CDR3 comprises 16 residues. The V gene's germline CDR1 is MNHEY and CDR2 SMNVEV (reference sequence). Trimming at V came to 8 bases and at J to 7 bases, leaving 17 bases not matched to a gene. The CDR3 protein is CASRITWLAGVDEQYF. The CDR3 DNA follows: TGTGCCAGCCGCATTACATGGCTAGCGGGAGTCGATGAGCAGTACTTC.

In its sample, this clonotype was seen many times. In DNA, the CDR3 is TGTGCCAGCAGCGTAGGGGGGACTAGCTCCAATGAGCAGTTCTTC. Its protein is CASSVGGTSSNEQFF. The rearrangement uses TRBV9 and TRBJ2-1; 9 bases agree with TRBD2. V shed 0 bases, J shed 6 bases, and the junction held 4 bases outside the gene matches. Germline CDR1 is SGDLS and CDR2 is YYNGEE. This CDR3 has 15 residues.

This clonotype was seen many times. The chain has TRBV6-2 or TRBV6-3 and TRBJ2-4, with 12 nucleotides matching TRBD1. CDR1 MNHEY and CDR2 SVGEGT come from the germline V gene. The CDR3 spans 16 residues. Germline trimming cut 5 bases from V and 3 bases from J; bases unmatched to any gene: 5. CDR3 bases: TGTGCCAGCAGTGGGGGACAGGGGGCAAGCAAAAACATTCAGTACTTC. Protein product: CASSGGQGASKNIQYF.

This clonotype was counted only a few times. CDR3 sequence: CASSSQGAVTPQHF. CDR3 nucleotide sequence: TGTGCCAGCAGTTCTCAGGGGGCCGTAACGCCCCAGCATTTT. This chain joins TRBV12-3 or TRBV12-4 and TRBJ1-5; TRBD1 agrees at 8 bases. The CDR3 runs to 14 residues. Trimming at V came to 4 bases and at J to 9 bases, leaving 8 bases not matched to a gene.

This clonotype was seen only a few times. The V and J genes are TRBV6-2 or TRBV6-3 and TRBJ1-1; D remains unclear. CDR1 is MNHEY, CDR2 SVGEGT, per germline. Trimming shortened V by 7 bases and J by 4 bases, and 16 bases separated the two germline ends. The CDR3 runs to 14 residues. The CDR3 nucleotides are TGTGCCAGCACTATACTGGGCAGGCTCACTGAAGCTTTCTTT. This translates into CASTILGRLTEAFF.

This clonotype was found many times. The rearrangement joins TRBV7-2 to TRBJ2-7, with D maybe TRBD2 (5 bases). CDR1 is SGHTA and CDR2 is FQGNSA in the germline V gene. There are 14 residues in the CDR3. V lost 3 bases, J lost 2 bases, and 11 bases lay in between. The CDR3 DNA reads TGTGCCAGCAGCTTCCGCGGAGCGGCCTACGAGCAGTACTTC. It yields the protein CASSFRGAAYEQYF.

This clonotype was observed many times. The chain recombines TRBV29-1 with TRBJ2-3; the D gene is possibly TRBD2 (6 bases). CDR1 SQVTM and CDR2 ANQGSEA come from the germline V gene. Trimming removed 7 bases from V and 1 base from J, with 12 bases in between. CDR3 length: 13 amino acids. CDR3 coding DNA: TGCAGCGCCGAAACGGGGGGCACAGATACGCAGTATTTT. This gives the protein CSAETGGTDTQYF.

This clonotype was detected a few times. The V call is TRBV4-3, the J call TRBJ2-3; the match to TRBD2 covers 9 bases. This CDR3 is built from 16 residues. V was clipped by 0 bases and J by 0 bases; unmatched bases: 1. The germline V gene encodes CDR1 LGHNA and CDR2 YSLEER. Written as DNA, the CDR3 is TGCGCCAGCAGCCAAGATCTAGCGGGAAGCACAGATACGCAGTATTTT. Protein sequence: CASSQDLAGSTDTQYF.

This clonotype was recorded at least ten times. The genes are TRBV10-3 and TRBJ2-5; no clear D. Germline V gene lookup returns CDR1 ENHRY and CDR2 SYGVKD. The length of the CDR3 is 12 residues. V lost 6 bases and J 3 bases, leaving 8 bases between the germline ends. The CDR3: CAISPRKETQYF. In DNA form, the CDR3 reads TGTGCCATCAGCCCTAGAAAAGAGACCCAGTACTTC.

The chain uses TRBV11-1 and TRBJ2-4, with 10 bases matching TRBD2. The J segment lost 0 bases and the V segment lost 2 bases, leaving 13 bases of the junction unmatched. The CDR3 length is 20 residues. CDR1 is SGHAT and CDR2 is FQDESV in the germline V gene (reference sequence). CDR3 bases: TGTGCCAGCAGCTTAAGTGTTCTAGCGGGAGTAACCCGAGCCAAAAACATTCAGTACTTC. Amino acid sequence: CASSLSVLAGVTRAKNIQYF.

In nucleotides, the CDR3 is TGTGCCAGCAGCTTGCGGGGGGGCGTTGGGACTAGCGGGAGGAACGAGCAGTACTTC. It encodes CASSLRGGVGTSGRNEQYF. The chain is built from TRBV7-2 and TRBJ2-7; TRBD2 matches at 15 bases. The germline V gene has CDR1 SGHTA and CDR2 FQGNSA. The CDR3 covers 19 residues. After removal of 3 bases from V and 5 bases from J, the junction contained 14 bases not matched to a gene. Full variable domain (rest looked up from reference TRBV7-2 and TRBJ2-7): GAGVSQSPSNKVTEKGKDVELRCDPISGHTALYWYRQSLGQGLEFLIYFQGNSAPDKSGLPSDRFSAERTGGSVSTLTIQRTQQEDSAVYLCASSLRGGVGTSGRNEQYFGPGTRLTVT.

At least ten counts were recorded for this clonotype. V gene TRBV18 combines with J gene TRBJ2-2; the D gene is possibly TRBD2 (5 bases). There are 14 residues in the CDR3. The V end lost 2 bases, the J end lost 6 bases, and 10 bases lay between the germline ends. Germline-derived CDR1 and CDR2 are KGHSH and LQKENI. The CDR3 nucleotides read TGTGCCAGCTCACCATCGGGGTCTGCCGGGGAGCTGTTTTTT. Its protein product is CASSPSGSAGELFF.

The chain employs TRBV5-1 and TRBJ2-7; the D is unclear. The germline gives CDR1 SGHRS, CDR2 YFSETQ. V lost 4 bases to trimming and J lost 6 bases, with 11 bases between them. This CDR3 is 12 amino acids long. The CDR3 nucleotides are TGCGCCAGCAGCCCCCACCACGGCGAGCAGTACTTC. It encodes CASSPHHGEQYF.

This chain links TRBV20-1 with TRBJ2-3; 11 bases map to TRBD2. The length of the CDR3 is 17 residues. Looked up from germline, CDR1 is DFQATT and CDR2 is SNEGSKA (reference sequence). V lost 3 bases, J lost 5 bases, and 13 bases stayed unmatched. Here the CDR3 reads CSASGILLAGEIDTQYF. In DNA, the CDR3 is TGCAGTGCTAGTGGAATTCTACTAGCGGGAGAGATAGATACGCAGTATTTT.